Following are 28 T cell receptor beta chains from one sample sequenced in a study of cytotoxic CD8 clonotypes in ibrutinib-treated CLL. TCRdb keeps only in-frame clones here, not all; method: immunoSEQ multiplex PCR. The profile shows 150,000 or so clones, 70% to 90% of them singletons. Here the sequenced sample was PBMCs, taken after 36 months of ibrutinib treatment. The receptor set was obtained from a human donor with chronic lymphocytic leukemia.

J is TRBJ1-4 and V is TRBV6-6, with 8 bases matching TRBD1. Germline CDR1 and CDR2: MNHNY and SVGAGI (reference sequence). This CDR3 comprises 14 residues. V gave up 7 bases and J gave up 7 bases; unmatched junction bases: 8. The CDR3 sequence is CASNTQGVREKLFF. The CDR3 bases are TGTGCCAGCAACACACAGGGGGTTCGTGAAAAACTGTTTTTT.

The chain joins TRBV28 to TRBJ1-1; weak D call: TRBD1 (5 bases). The CDR3 length is 13 residues. CDR1 is MDHEN, CDR2 SYDVKM, per germline. Trimming left V 6 bases short and J 7 bases short, with 15 bases between. CDR3 DNA sequence: TGTGCCAGCAGCTTGGACCTTGGGGGTGAAGCTTTCTTT. This translates into CASSLDLGGEAFF.

The rearrangement joins TRBV6-5 to TRBJ1-4; D is possibly TRBD1 (5 bases). Between the trimmed V and J ends, which lost 5 bases and 8 bases, there was a span of 18 bases. Germline loops: CDR1 MNHEY, CDR2 SVGAGI. This CDR3 is built from 15 residues. The CDR3 DNA reads as TGTGCCAGCAGTAGAGCCGGGCCGGGGGTCGAAAAACTGTTTTTT. It codes for CASSRAGPGVEKLFF.

This chain joins TRBV5-1 and TRBJ1-3; TRBD1 matches 10 bases. The CDR3 runs to 15 residues. Germline CDR1 is SGHRS and CDR2 is YFSETQ. The V gene end was trimmed by 3 bases and the J gene end by 2 bases; junction bases not matched to a gene: 2. This CDR3 is CASSSGQGAGNTIYF. CDR3 DNA: TGCGCCAGCAGCTCAGGACAGGGGGCTGGAAACACCATATATTTT.

This chain links TRBV6-5 with TRBJ2-7; 10 bases line up with TRBD1. Per the germline V gene, CDR1 is MNHEY and CDR2 is SVGAGI. CDR3 length equals 14 residues. The V segment lost 5 bases and the J segment 3 bases; nucleotides outside the gene matches: 4. The CDR3 nucleotides read TGTGCCAGCAGTAGGGACAGGGGCGGCTACGAGCAGTACTTC. Translation: CASSRDRGGYEQYF.

The chain recombines TRBV5-1 with TRBJ2-1, with 7 bases aligning to TRBD1. This CDR3 contains 13 residues. The V gene's germline CDR1 is SGHRS and CDR2 YFSETQ. The trim removed 5 bases at V and 7 bases at J, leaving 6 bases unmatched. CDR3: CASSKTGTNEQFF. The CDR3 DNA follows: TGCGCCAGCAGTAAGACAGGGACGAATGAGCAGTTCTTC.

The chain uses TRBV6-6 and TRBJ2-7; 8 nucleotides align to TRBD1. The CDR3 covers 13 residues. Losses at the gene ends were 7 bases for V and 3 bases for J; bases not matched to a gene: 5. Germline V CDR1 and CDR2: MNHNY, SVGAGI (reference sequence). The chain's CDR3 is CASKRGTGYEQYF. The DNA for the CDR3 is TGTGCCAGCAAAAGAGGGACAGGCTACGAGCAGTACTTC.

This chain connects TRBV7-9 to TRBJ1-2, with 9 bases that match TRBD1. This CDR3 has 16 amino acids. The germline V gene encodes CDR1 SEHNR and CDR2 FQNEAQ (reference sequence). V was clipped by 0 bases and J by 3 bases; unmatched bases: 5. In DNA form, the CDR3 reads TGTGCCAGCAGCTTAGCCGGGACAGGGACATACTATGGCTACACCTTC. As protein: CASSLAGTGTYYGYTF.

The rearrangement joins TRBV7-8 to TRBJ1-4, with TRBD1 matching over 7 bases. Losses at the gene ends were 6 bases for V and 8 bases for J; bases not matched to a gene: 12. CDR3 length equals 15 residues. Germline V CDR1 and CDR2: SGHVS, FQNEAQ. The CDR3: CASRTGHRSEEKLFF. The CDR3 bases are TGTGCCAGCAGGACAGGGCACCGAAGCGAGGAAAAACTGTTTTTT.

The chain combines TRBV15 with TRBJ2-3, with D possibly called TRBD1 or TRBD2 (5 bases each). This CDR3 is 15 amino acids long. V lost 4 bases to trimming and J lost 0 bases, with 11 bases between them. Germline CDR1 reads LNHNV; CDR2 reads YYDKDF (reference sequence). For the CDR3, the DNA is TGTGCCACCAGCACAGGGACGGCTAGCACAGATACGCAGTATTTT. It translates to CATSTGTASTDTQYF.

This clone was found a few times. This sequence joins TRBV5-1 and TRBJ1-2; D not certain. CDR1 and CDR2 from the germline V gene are SGHRS and YFSETQ. Trimming removed 0 bases from V and 4 bases from J, with 13 bases in between. The CDR3 sequence is 15 residues long. The CDR3 loop reads CASSLGQVGSYGYTF. The CDR3 DNA sequence: TGCGCCAGCAGCTTGGGGCAGGTTGGGAGCTATGGCTACACCTTC.

The gene calls are TRBV7-9 and TRBJ2-7; D unclear. CDR1 is SEHNR and CDR2 is FQNEAQ in the germline V gene (reference sequence). There are 13 residues in the CDR3. The V end was cut by 1 base, the J end by 3 bases, with 7 bases between. The DNA for the CDR3 is TGTGCCAGCAGCTTAGGTCCAGTCTACGAGCAGTACTTC. Protein: CASSLGPVYEQYF.

This clone showed up many times. The chain couples TRBV2 to TRBJ1-2; TRBD1 agrees at 7 bases. Trimming cost V 4 bases and J 3 bases; bases outside gene matches: 5. Per germline, CDR1 SNHLY and CDR2 FYNNEI. The CDR3 totals 14 residues. The CDR3 reads CASSGRQGDYGYTF. The CDR3 DNA reads TGTGCCAGCAGTGGTAGACAGGGAGACTATGGCTACACCTTC. Variable domain in full (rest from reference TRBV2 and TRBJ1-2): EPEVTQTPSHQVTQMGQEVILRCVPISNHLYFYWYRQILGQKVEFLVSFYNNEISEKSEIFDDQFSVERPDGSNFTLKIRSTKLEDSAMYFCASSGRQGDYGYTFGSGTRLTVV.

The chain joins TRBV9 to TRBJ2-1, with D perhaps TRBD1 (6 bases). Trimming left V 0 bases short and J 2 bases short, with 15 bases between. This CDR3 spans 17 amino acids. Germline-derived CDR1 and CDR2 are SGDLS and YYNGEE. CDR3 sequence reads: CASSVGIGRGTYNEQFF. The CDR3 DNA is TGTGCCAGCAGCGTAGGGATAGGCAGGGGCACCTACAATGAGCAGTTCTTC.

There are a few counts of this clone. The chain has TRBV5-3 and TRBJ1-1; possible D gene TRBD1, 6 bases. TRBV5-3 is given ORF status, its function remaining uncertain. Deletions cut 5 bases from V and 5 bases from J, with 22 bases between. This CDR3 spans 16 amino acids. The CDR3 sequence is CARSIYRVGGWTEAFF. The CDR3 DNA is TGTGCCAGAAGTATCTACAGGGTAGGAGGGTGGACTGAAGCTTTCTTT.

CDR3: CASSLGWGGTYNSPLHF. As DNA, the CDR3 is TGTGCCAGCAGCTTAGGTTGGGGGGGCACCTATAATTCACCCCTCCACTTT. This chain joins TRBV7-9 and TRBJ1-6, with a weak D call TRBD1 (6 bases). Germline V gene lookup returns CDR1 SEHNR and CDR2 FQNEAQ (reference sequence). This CDR3 has 17 amino acids. The V and J ends lost 1 base and 2 bases respectively, with 12 bases between them.

This rearrangement joins TRBV2 to TRBJ2-1, with 11 bases matching TRBD2. Germline CDR1 reads SNHLY; CDR2 reads FYNNEI. The CDR3 is 15 residues long. After removal of 5 bases from V and 5 bases from J, the junction contained 5 bases not matched to a gene. The CDR3 DNA follows: TGTGCCAGCAGTCGTCGACTAGCGGGGAACAATGAGCAGTTCTTC. This translates into CASSRRLAGNNEQFF.

This chain links TRBV11-2 with TRBJ1-2; possible D gene TRBD1, 5 bases. CDR1 is SGHAT and CDR2 is FQNNGV in the germline V gene. Trimming shortened V by 3 bases and J by 4 bases, and 15 bases separated the two germline ends. CDR3 size: 15 residues. CDR3 protein: CASSFPGTAFYGYTF. The CDR3 bases are TGTGCCAGCAGCTTTCCCGGGACGGCTTTCTATGGCTACACCTTC.

Relative to its sample, this clone is medium-sized (0.01 to 0.1%). This rearrangement joins TRBV28 to TRBJ1-3; TRBD1 matches 7 bases. This CDR3 contains 15 residues. Germline V gene lookup returns CDR1 MDHEN and CDR2 SYDVKM. V shed 6 bases and J 0 bases; nucleotides not matched to a gene: 5. CDR3 sequence: CASRLQGISGNTIYF. CDR3 nucleotides: TGTGCCAGCAGACTACAGGGGATCTCTGGAAACACCATATATTTT. The full variable domain, in which reference TRBV28 and TRBJ1-3 provide the parts outside the CDR3, is DVKVTQSSRYLVKRTGEKVFLECVQDMDHENMFWYRQDPGLGLRLIYFSYDVKMKEKGDIPEGYSVSREKKERFSLILESASTNQTSMYLCASRLQGISGNTIYFGEGSWLTVV.

The chain carries TRBV18 and TRBJ1-2; D not resolved. Germline CDR1 is KGHSH and CDR2 is LQKENI. V was pared by 5 bases and J by 4 bases, with 14 bases between. This CDR3 contains 14 residues. The CDR3 sequence is CASSRDDVVYGYTF. CDR3 coding DNA: TGTGCCAGCTCAAGAGACGACGTAGTCTATGGCTACACCTTC. Combining the CDR3 with reference TRBV18 and TRBJ1-2 gives the whole variable domain NAGVMQNPRHLVRRRGQEARLRCSPMKGHSHVYWYRQLPEEGLKFMVYLQKENIIDESGMPKERFSAEFPKEGPSILRIQQVVRGDSAAYFCASSRDDVVYGYTFGSGTRLTVV.

This clone was picked up one time. The chain is built from TRBV7-9 and TRBJ2-4, with D tentatively TRBD2 (6 bases). The CDR3 covers 16 residues. V gave up 5 bases and J gave up 0 bases, with 14 bases separating them. In germline, CDR1 is SEHNR, CDR2 FQNEAQ (reference sequence). The CDR3 nucleotides read TGTGCCAGCAGCCAATTACGGGAGAGAGCCAAAAACATTCAGTACTTC. This gives the protein CASSQLRERAKNIQYF.

V usage is TRBV7-7 and J usage is TRBJ2-5; maybe TRBD1 (6 bases). Trimming shortened V by 4 bases and J by 1 base, and 10 bases separated the two germline ends. The CDR3 has 14 amino acids. Germline V gene lookup returns CDR1 SSHAT and CDR2 FNYEAQ (reference sequence). This CDR3 reads CASSSGVGQETQYF. The CDR3 nucleotides read TGTGCCAGCAGCTCAGGGGTCGGCCAAGAGACCCAGTACTTC.

This clone has a handful of counts. The CDR3 DNA reads TGTGCCTGGAAGACCCCCCGACTAGCGACATCCTACGAGCAGTACTTC. It yields the protein CAWKTPRLATSYEQYF. V usage is TRBV30 and J usage is TRBJ2-7; 8 bases match TRBD2. The J segment lost 1 base and the V segment lost 4 bases, leaving 12 bases of the junction unmatched. The germline gives CDR1 GTSNPN, CDR2 SVGIG (reference sequence). CDR3 length: 16 residues.

V and J are TRBV18 and TRBJ1-1; D remains unclear. Between the trimmed V and J ends, which lost 3 bases and 5 bases, there was a span of 7 bases. This CDR3 comprises 12 residues. Germline assignment: CDR1 KGHSH and CDR2 LQKENI. This CDR3 reads CASSPSTTEAFF. The CDR3 DNA reads TGTGCCAGCTCACCTTCGACAACTGAAGCTTTCTTT. The variable domain in full, completed from reference TRBV18 and TRBJ1-1, reads NAGVMQNPRHLVRRRGQEARLRCSPMKGHSHVYWYRQLPEEGLKFMVYLQKENIIDESGMPKERFSAEFPKEGPSILRIQQVVRGDSAAYFCASSPSTTEAFFGQGTRLTVV.

The V and J genes are TRBV5-4 and TRBJ2-7; 8 bases are shared with TRBD1. Unmatched junction bases numbered 3, after V lost 2 bases and J lost 5 bases. Germline CDR1 SGHNT, CDR2 YYREEE (reference sequence). This CDR3 region has 13 residues. The CDR3 here is CASSFSGGDEQYF. DNA for the CDR3: TGTGCCAGCAGCTTTTCAGGGGGCGACGAGCAGTACTTC. Drawing the rest from reference TRBV5-4 and TRBJ2-7, the complete variable domain is ETGVTQSPTHLIKTRGQQVTLRCSSQSGHNTVSWYQQALGQGPQFIFQYYREEENGRGNFPPRFSGLQFPNYSSELNVNALELDDSALYLCASSFSGGDEQYFGPGTRLTVT.

V is TRBV30 and J is TRBJ1-5, with 8 bases lining up with TRBD1. Germline trimming cut 2 bases from V and 8 bases from J; bases unmatched to any gene: 5. This CDR3 is 13 amino acids long. Germline lookup yields CDR1 GTSNPN and CDR2 SVGIG (reference sequence). The CDR3 nucleotides read TGTGCCTGGAGTCAGGGGGCGCCTGAGCCCCAGCATTTT. This translates into CAWSQGAPEPQHF.

The chain carries TRBV11-3 and TRBJ2-1, with D perhaps assigned TRBD1 or TRBD2 (5 bases each). The germline V gene has CDR1 SGHNT and CDR2 YENEEA. The CDR3 loop spans 17 amino acids. With 5 bases removed from V and 0 bases from J, the gap between germline ends came to 17 bases. The chain's CDR3 is CASSRSGGPRSYNEQFF. The DNA for the CDR3 is TGTGCCAGCAGCCGCTCTGGGGGTCCGCGCTCCTACAATGAGCAGTTCTTC.

The genes are TRBV5-1 and TRBJ2-3, with no clear D. Trimming stripped 0 bases from V and 4 bases from J, with 6 bases between. The CDR3 is 13 amino acids. From germline, CDR1 is SGHRS and CDR2 YFSETQ. Here the CDR3 reads CASSLATSDTQYF. In DNA form, the CDR3 reads TGCGCCAGCAGCTTGGCGACTTCAGATACGCAGTATTTT.